Listed below are T cell receptor beta chains from one sample, sequenced in a study of CD8 T cells in ankylosing spondylitis. Using its own MiXCR run on the 5' RACE reads, TCRdb lists one record per CDR3 protein. The repertoire consists of about 130,000 distinct CDR3 sequences, with over 6% occurring once and the leading ten covering more than 9%. The sequencing input was blood, either unsorted or a sorted T cell fraction (not recorded which). All receptors come from a male donor with ankylosing spondylitis or in good health (not recorded which). Each CDR3 is given with its conserved first and last residue. Each record gives: CDR3 length, J gene, V gene, CDR3 protein.

cdr3_length: 15
j_call: TRBJ2-5
v_call: TRBV25-1
cdr3_aa: CASSETGLARETQYF

cdr3_length: 12
j_call: TRBJ2-4
v_call: TRBV20-1
cdr3_aa: CSASEGPNIQYF

cdr3_length: 13
j_call: TRBJ1-2
v_call: TRBV5-1
cdr3_aa: CASSGHQLGGYTF

cdr3_length: 16
j_call: TRBJ1-6
v_call: TRBV20-1
cdr3_aa: CSARDERQGGNSPLHF

cdr3_length: 13
j_call: TRBJ2-5
v_call: TRBV5-1
cdr3_aa: CASSSTGQETQYF

cdr3_length: 13
j_call: TRBJ1-5
v_call: TRBV24-1
cdr3_aa: CATSRWEDQPQHF

cdr3_length: 11
j_call: TRBJ2-1
v_call: TRBV20-1
cdr3_aa: CSAARDFEQFF

cdr3_length: 14
j_call: TRBJ1-2
v_call: TRBV29-1
cdr3_aa: CSVPPGRQGYGYTF

cdr3_length: 12
j_call: TRBJ1-2
v_call: TRBV5-1
cdr3_aa: CASSSDIYGYTF

cdr3_length: 14
j_call: TRBJ2-7
v_call: TRBV5-6
cdr3_aa: CASTPGQGTYERYF

cdr3_length: 19
j_call: TRBJ2-5
v_call: TRBV6-5
cdr3_aa: CASSYSGSGGPRAQETQYF

cdr3_length: 13
j_call: TRBJ2-5
v_call: TRBV6-6
cdr3_aa: CATLMAGTETQYF

cdr3_length: 15
j_call: TRBJ2-7
v_call: TRBV12-3/TRBV12-4
cdr3_aa: CASRQGGGVSYEQYF

cdr3_length: 15
j_call: TRBJ2-5
v_call: TRBV3-1
cdr3_aa: CASSQEGGWQETQYF

cdr3_length: 16
j_call: TRBJ2-1
v_call: TRBV7-9
cdr3_aa: CASSLIPAELYNEQFF

cdr3_length: 15
j_call: TRBJ1-4
v_call: TRBV18
cdr3_aa: CASSPDRLTNEKLFF

cdr3_length: 15
j_call: TRBJ2-3
v_call: TRBV5-1
cdr3_aa: CASSVLGPNTDTQYF

cdr3_length: 12
j_call: TRBJ1-1
v_call: TRBV20-1
cdr3_aa: CSTFRGDTEAFF

cdr3_length: 16
j_call: TRBJ2-7
v_call: TRBV9
cdr3_aa: CASSAGLAGGFYEQYF

cdr3_length: 15
j_call: TRBJ2-7
v_call: TRBV7-3
cdr3_aa: CASSLEAGGHYEQYF

cdr3_length: 14
j_call: TRBJ1-2
v_call: TRBV11-2
cdr3_aa: CASSLAGINYGYTF

cdr3_length: 13
j_call: TRBJ1-1
v_call: TRBV7-2
cdr3_aa: CASSFLQYTEAFF

cdr3_length: 12
j_call: TRBJ1-1
v_call: TRBV29-1
cdr3_aa: CSVVRSNTEAFF

cdr3_length: 14
j_call: TRBJ1-6
v_call: TRBV7-9
cdr3_aa: CASSLGGTLLPLHF

cdr3_length: 15
j_call: TRBJ2-7
v_call: TRBV6-2/TRBV6-3
cdr3_aa: CASSYLDRGSYEQYF

cdr3_length: 15
j_call: TRBJ1-2
v_call: TRBV27
cdr3_aa: CASSSPGTGRSGYTF

cdr3_length: 15
j_call: TRBJ2-5
v_call: TRBV21-1
cdr3_aa: CASSKTPRVGETQYF

cdr3_length: 13
j_call: TRBJ2-5
v_call: TRBV19
cdr3_aa: CASSMGSRGTQYF

cdr3_length: 16
j_call: TRBJ2-5
v_call: TRBV5-5
cdr3_aa: CASSFRTSGKQETQYF

cdr3_length: 17
j_call: TRBJ1-1
v_call: TRBV5-1
cdr3_aa: CASSLGGTGEMNTEAFF

cdr3_length: 14
j_call: TRBJ2-5
v_call: TRBV5-1
cdr3_aa: CASSTGLAGETQYF

cdr3_length: 14
j_call: TRBJ2-1
v_call: TRBV5-1
cdr3_aa: CASSEGQGVNEQFF

cdr3_length: 11
j_call: TRBJ1-1
v_call: TRBV27
cdr3_aa: CASSYMSEAFF

cdr3_length: 16
j_call: TRBJ2-6
v_call: TRBV29-1
cdr3_aa: CSVEGTGGSGANVLTF

cdr3_length: 10
j_call: TRBJ2-5
v_call: TRBV29-1
cdr3_aa: CSVGRGGDYF

cdr3_length: 18
j_call: TRBJ2-7
v_call: TRBV5-1
cdr3_aa: CASSLAKGLAGSSYEQYF

cdr3_length: 14
j_call: TRBJ2-1
v_call: TRBV5-1
cdr3_aa: CASSSLAFGDEQFF

cdr3_length: 11
j_call: TRBJ2-5
v_call: TRBV29-1
cdr3_aa: CSVGDPLAQYF

cdr3_length: 14
j_call: TRBJ2-3
v_call: TRBV20-1
cdr3_aa: CSAYRDKGLDTQYF

cdr3_length: 8
j_call: TRBJ1-5
v_call: TRBV2
cdr3_aa: CASTPMHF

cdr3_length: 16
j_call: TRBJ2-3
v_call: TRBV14
cdr3_aa: CASSQVRPRRTDTQYF

cdr3_length: 15
j_call: TRBJ2-5
v_call: TRBV9
cdr3_aa: CASSVAYGSLETQYF

cdr3_length: 14
j_call: TRBJ1-1
v_call: TRBV12-5
cdr3_aa: CASGTPAERTEAFF

cdr3_length: 14
j_call: TRBJ2-3
v_call: TRBV20-1
cdr3_aa: CSAWDSMGTDTQYF

cdr3_length: 16
j_call: TRBJ1-4
v_call: TRBV28
cdr3_aa: CASSLSTGRGLEKLFF

cdr3_length: 15
j_call: TRBJ2-1
v_call: TRBV20-1
cdr3_aa: CSARARLAWGDEQFF

cdr3_length: 12
j_call: TRBJ2-5
v_call: TRBV30
cdr3_aa: CAWSVSQETQYF

cdr3_length: 16
j_call: TRBJ2-3
v_call: TRBV5-1
cdr3_aa: CASSLGSGGTTDTQYF

cdr3_length: 13
j_call: TRBJ1-6
v_call: TRBV7-9
cdr3_aa: CASSLVDNSPLHF

cdr3_length: 15
j_call: TRBJ1-2
v_call: TRBV10-3
cdr3_aa: CAISEWGGADYGYTF

cdr3_length: 15
j_call: TRBJ2-1
v_call: TRBV25-1
cdr3_aa: CASSTSVRIYNEQFF

cdr3_length: 14
j_call: TRBJ1-6
v_call: TRBV12-3/TRBV12-4
cdr3_aa: CASSLGGGDSPLHF

cdr3_length: 16
j_call: TRBJ2-2
v_call: TRBV18
cdr3_aa: CASSPNGGSNTGELFF